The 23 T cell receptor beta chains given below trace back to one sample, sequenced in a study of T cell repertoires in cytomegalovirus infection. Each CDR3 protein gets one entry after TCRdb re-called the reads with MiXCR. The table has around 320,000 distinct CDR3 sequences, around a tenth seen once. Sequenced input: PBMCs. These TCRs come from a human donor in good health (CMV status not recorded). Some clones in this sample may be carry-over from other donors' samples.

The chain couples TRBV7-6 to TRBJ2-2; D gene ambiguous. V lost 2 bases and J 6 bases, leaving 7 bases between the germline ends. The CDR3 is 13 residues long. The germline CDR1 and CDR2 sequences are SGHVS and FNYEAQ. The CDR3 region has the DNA TGTGCCAGCAGCTTATTGTCTCCCGGGGAGCTGTTTTTT. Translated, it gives CASSLLSPGELFF.

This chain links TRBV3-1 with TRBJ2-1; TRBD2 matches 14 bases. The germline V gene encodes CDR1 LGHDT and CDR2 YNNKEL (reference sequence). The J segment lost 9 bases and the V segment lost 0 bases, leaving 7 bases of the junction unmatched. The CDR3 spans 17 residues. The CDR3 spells CASSQEYGTSGSGEQFF. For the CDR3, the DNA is TGTGCCAGCAGCCAAGAATATGGGACTAGCGGGAGCGGTGAGCAGTTCTTC.

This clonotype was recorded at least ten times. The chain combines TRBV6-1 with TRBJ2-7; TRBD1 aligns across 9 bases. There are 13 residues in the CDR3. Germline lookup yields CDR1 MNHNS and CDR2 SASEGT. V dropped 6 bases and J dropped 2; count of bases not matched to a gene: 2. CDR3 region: CASSRDRAYEQYF. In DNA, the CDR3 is TGTGCCAGCAGCCGGGACAGGGCCTACGAGCAGTACTTC.

The CDR3 nucleotides are TGTGCCAGCAGCCAAGATCCGACAGCAGATTCACCCCTCCACTTT. It encodes CASSQDPTADSPLHF. V and J are TRBV14 and TRBJ1-6; D is possibly TRBD1 (5 bases). CDR1 SGHDN and CDR2 FVKESK come from the germline V gene. The CDR3 runs to 15 residues. The V gene lost 0 bases and the J gene lost 8 bases, with 11 bases spanning the gap.

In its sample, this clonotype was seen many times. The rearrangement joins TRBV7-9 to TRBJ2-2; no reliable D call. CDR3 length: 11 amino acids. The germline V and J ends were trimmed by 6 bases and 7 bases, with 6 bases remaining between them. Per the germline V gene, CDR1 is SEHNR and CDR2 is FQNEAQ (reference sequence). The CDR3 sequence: CASSWVGELFF. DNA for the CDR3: TGTGCCAGCAGTTGGGTCGGGGAGCTGTTTTTT.

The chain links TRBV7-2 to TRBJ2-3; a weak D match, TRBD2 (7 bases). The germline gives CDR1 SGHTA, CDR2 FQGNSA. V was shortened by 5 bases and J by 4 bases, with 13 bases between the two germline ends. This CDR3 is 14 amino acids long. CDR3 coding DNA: TGTGCCAGCAGCAATAGGGGGGGATCAGATACGCAGTATTTT. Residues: CASSNRGGSDTQYF.

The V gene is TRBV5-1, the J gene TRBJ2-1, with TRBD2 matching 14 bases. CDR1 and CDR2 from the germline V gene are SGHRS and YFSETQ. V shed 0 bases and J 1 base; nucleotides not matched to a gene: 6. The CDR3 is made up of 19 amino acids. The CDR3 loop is CASSLGLAGGRASYNEQFF. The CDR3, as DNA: TGCGCCAGCAGCTTGGGACTAGCGGGGGGGCGGGCTTCCTACAATGAGCAGTTCTTC. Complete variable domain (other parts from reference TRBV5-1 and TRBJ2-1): KAGVTQTPRYLIKTRGQQVTLSCSPISGHRSVSWYQQTPGQGLQFLFEYFSETQRNKGNFPGRFSGRQFSNSRSEMNVSTLELGDSALYLCASSLGLAGGRASYNEQFFGPGTRLTVL.

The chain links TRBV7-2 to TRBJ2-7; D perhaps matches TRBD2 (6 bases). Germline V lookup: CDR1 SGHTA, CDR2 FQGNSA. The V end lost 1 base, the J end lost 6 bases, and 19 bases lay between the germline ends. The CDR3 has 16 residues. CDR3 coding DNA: TGTGCCAGCAGCTTAGATCCCCCGGGGGTGTCACGCGAGCAGTACTTC. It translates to CASSLDPPGVSREQYF. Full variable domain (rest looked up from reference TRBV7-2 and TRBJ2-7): GAGVSQSPSNKVTEKGKDVELRCDPISGHTALYWYRQSLGQGLEFLIYFQGNSAPDKSGLPSDRFSAERTGGSVSTLTIQRTQQEDSAVYLCASSLDPPGVSREQYFGPGTRLTVT.

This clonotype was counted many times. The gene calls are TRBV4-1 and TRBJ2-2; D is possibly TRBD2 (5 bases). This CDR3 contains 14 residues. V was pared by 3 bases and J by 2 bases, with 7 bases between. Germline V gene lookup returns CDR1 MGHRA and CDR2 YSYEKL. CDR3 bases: TGCGCCAGCAGCCAGACTATAAACACCGGGGAGCTGTTTTTT. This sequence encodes CASSQTINTGELFF.

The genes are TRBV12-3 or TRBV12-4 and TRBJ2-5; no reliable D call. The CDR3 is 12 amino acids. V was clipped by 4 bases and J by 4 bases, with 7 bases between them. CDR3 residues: CASSSEPETQYF. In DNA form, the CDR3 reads TGTGCCAGCAGTTCGGAGCCAGAGACCCAGTACTTC.

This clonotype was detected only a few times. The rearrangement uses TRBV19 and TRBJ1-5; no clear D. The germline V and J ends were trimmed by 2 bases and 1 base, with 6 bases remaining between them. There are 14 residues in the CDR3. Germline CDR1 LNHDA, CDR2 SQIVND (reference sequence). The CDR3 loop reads CASSILGSNQPQHF. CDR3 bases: TGTGCCAGTAGTATATTAGGAAGCAATCAGCCCCAGCATTTT.

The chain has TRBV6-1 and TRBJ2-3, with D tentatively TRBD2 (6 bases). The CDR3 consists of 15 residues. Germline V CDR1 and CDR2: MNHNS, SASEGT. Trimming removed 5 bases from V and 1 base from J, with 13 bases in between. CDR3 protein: CASSSTAGRTDTQYF. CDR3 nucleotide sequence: TGTGCCAGCAGTTCCACGGCGGGACGCACAGATACGCAGTATTTT.

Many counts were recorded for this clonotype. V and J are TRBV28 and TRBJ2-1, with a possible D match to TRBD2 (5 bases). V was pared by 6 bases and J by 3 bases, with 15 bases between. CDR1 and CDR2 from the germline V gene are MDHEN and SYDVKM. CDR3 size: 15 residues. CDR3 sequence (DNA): TGTGCCAGCAGCCCTTTGTCGGGAATCTACAATGAGCAGTTCTTC. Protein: CASSPLSGIYNEQFF.

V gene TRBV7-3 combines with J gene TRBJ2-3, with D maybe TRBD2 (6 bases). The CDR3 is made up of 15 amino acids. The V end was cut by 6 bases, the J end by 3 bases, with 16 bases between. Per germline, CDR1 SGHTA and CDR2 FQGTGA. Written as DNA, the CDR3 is TGTGCCAGCAGTCCCGGGGCGGGGATTACAGATACGCAGTATTTT. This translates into CASSPGAGITDTQYF.

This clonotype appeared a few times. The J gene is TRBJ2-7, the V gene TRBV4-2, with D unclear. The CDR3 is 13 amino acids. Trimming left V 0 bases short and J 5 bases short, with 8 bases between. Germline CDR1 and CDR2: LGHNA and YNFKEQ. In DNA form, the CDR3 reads TGTGCCAGCAGCCAAGAGACATTCCACGAGCAGTACTTC. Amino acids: CASSQETFHEQYF.

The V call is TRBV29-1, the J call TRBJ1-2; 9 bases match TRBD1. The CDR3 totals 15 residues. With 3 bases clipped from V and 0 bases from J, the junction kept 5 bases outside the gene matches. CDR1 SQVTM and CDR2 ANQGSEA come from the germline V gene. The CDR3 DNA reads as TGCAGCGTTGAGAACCGGGACAGGGCTAACTATGGCTACACCTTC. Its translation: CSVENRDRANYGYTF. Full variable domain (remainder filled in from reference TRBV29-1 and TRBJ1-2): SAVISQKPSRDICQRGTSLTIQCQVDSQVTMMFWYRQQPGQSLTLIATANQGSEATYESGFVIDKFPISRPNLTFSTLTVSNMSPEDSSIYLCSVENRDRANYGYTFGSGTRLTVV.

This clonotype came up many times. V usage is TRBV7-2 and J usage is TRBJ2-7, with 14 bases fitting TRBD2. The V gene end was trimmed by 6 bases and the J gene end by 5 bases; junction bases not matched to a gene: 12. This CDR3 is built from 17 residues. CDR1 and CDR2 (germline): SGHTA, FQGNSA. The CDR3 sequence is CASSLTGTSGRLNEQYF. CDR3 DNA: TGTGCCAGCAGTCTAACCGGGACTAGCGGGAGACTGAACGAGCAGTACTTC. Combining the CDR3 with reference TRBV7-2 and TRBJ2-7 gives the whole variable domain GAGVSQSPSNKVTEKGKDVELRCDPISGHTALYWYRQSLGQGLEFLIYFQGNSAPDKSGLPSDRFSAERTGGSVSTLTIQRTQQEDSAVYLCASSLTGTSGRLNEQYFGPGTRLTVT.

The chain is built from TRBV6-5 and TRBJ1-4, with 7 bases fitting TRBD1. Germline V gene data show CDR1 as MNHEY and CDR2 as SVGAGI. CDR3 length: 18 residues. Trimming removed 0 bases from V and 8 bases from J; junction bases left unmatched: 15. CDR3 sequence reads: CASSYSFLMGQGGEKLFF. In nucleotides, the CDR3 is TGTGCCAGCAGTTACTCATTTCTTATGGGGCAGGGGGGAGAAAAACTGTTTTTT.

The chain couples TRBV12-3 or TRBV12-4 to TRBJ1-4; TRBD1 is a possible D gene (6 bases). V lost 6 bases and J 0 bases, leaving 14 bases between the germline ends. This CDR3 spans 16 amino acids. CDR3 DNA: TGTGCCAGCAGAAACATTCAGGGGTCAACTAATGAAAAACTGTTTTTT. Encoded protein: CASRNIQGSTNEKLFF.

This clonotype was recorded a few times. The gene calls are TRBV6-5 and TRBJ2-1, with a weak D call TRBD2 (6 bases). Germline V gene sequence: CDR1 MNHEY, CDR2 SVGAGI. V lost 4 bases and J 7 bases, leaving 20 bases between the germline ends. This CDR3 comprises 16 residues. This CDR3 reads CASSLAGTSGTNEQFF. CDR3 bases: TGTGCCAGCAGTTTGGCCGGGACTTCTGGTACGAATGAGCAGTTCTTC.

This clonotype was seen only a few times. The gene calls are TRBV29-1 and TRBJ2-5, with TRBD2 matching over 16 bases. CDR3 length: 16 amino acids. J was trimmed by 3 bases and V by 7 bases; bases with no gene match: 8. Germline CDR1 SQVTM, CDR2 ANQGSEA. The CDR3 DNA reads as TGCAGCGCTGCCGGGACTAGCGGGGGGGTTAAAGAGACCCAGTACTTC. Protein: CSAAGTSGGVKETQYF.

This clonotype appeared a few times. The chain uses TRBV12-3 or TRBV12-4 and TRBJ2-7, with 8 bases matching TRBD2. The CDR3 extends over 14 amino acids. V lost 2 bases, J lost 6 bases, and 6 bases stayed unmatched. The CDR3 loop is CASSLSAGGGEQYF. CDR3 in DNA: TGTGCCAGCAGTTTATCGGCGGGGGGAGGCGAGCAGTACTTC.

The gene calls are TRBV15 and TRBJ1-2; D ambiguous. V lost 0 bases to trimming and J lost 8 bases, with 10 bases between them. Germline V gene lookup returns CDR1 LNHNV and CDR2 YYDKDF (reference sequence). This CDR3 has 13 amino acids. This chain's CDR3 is CATSRDRSAGYTF. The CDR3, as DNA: TGTGCCACCAGCAGAGATCGGTCAGCAGGCTACACCTTC.